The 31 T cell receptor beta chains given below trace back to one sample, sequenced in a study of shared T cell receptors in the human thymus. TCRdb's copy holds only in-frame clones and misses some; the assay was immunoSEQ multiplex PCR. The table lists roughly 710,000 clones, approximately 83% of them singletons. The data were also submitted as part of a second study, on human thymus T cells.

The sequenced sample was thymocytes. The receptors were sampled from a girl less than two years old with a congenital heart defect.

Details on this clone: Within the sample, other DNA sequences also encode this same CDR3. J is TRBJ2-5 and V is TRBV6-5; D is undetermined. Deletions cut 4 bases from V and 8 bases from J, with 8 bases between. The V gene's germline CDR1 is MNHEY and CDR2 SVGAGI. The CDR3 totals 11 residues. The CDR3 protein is CASSSRKTQYF. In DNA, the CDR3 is TGTGCCAGCAGTTCCAGAAAAACCCAGTACTTC.

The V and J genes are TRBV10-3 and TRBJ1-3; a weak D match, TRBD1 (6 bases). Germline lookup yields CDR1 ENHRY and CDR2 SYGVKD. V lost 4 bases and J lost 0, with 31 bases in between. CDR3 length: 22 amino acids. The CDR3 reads CAISAGRGRDTLRRFSGNTIYF. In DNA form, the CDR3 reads TGTGCCATCAGTGCGGGCCGGGGGAGGGACACCCTTCGAAGGTTCTCTGGAAACACCATATATTTT.

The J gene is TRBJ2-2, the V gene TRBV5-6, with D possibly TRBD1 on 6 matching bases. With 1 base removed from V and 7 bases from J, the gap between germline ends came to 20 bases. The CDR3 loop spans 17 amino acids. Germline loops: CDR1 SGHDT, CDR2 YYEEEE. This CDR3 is CASSLRGSSRSLGELFF. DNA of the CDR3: TGTGCCAGCAGCTTGAGGGGGTCCAGTCGGTCCCTCGGGGAGCTGTTTTTT.

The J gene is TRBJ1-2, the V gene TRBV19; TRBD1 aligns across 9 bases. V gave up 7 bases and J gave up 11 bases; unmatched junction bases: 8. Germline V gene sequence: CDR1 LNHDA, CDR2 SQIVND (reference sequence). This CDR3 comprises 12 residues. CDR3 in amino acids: CASITRDRVYTF. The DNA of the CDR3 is TGTGCCAGTATCACCCGGGACAGGGTTTACACCTTC.

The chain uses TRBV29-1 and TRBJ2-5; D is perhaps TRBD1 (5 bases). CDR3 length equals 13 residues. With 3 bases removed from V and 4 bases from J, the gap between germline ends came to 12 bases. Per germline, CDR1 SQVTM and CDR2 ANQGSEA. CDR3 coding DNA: TGCAGCGTTGACGTAGGGGTCGGAGAGACCCAGTACTTC. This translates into CSVDVGVGETQYF.

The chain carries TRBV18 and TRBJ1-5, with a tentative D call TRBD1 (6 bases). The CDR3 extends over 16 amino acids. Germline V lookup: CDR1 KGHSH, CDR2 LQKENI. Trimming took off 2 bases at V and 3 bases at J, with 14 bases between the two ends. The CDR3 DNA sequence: TGTGCCAGCTCACCATGGGCCGACAGGTACAATCAGCCCCAGCATTTT. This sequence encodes CASSPWADRYNQPQHF.

In DNA form, the CDR3 reads TGTGCCAGCAGCCGAACGACCCGAGGCAGGGGCCCTAGCACAGATACGCAGTATTTT. This translates into CASSRTTRGRGPSTDTQYF. The genes are TRBV27 and TRBJ2-3, with D perhaps TRBD1 (6 bases). This CDR3 region has 19 residues. CDR1 is MNHEY, CDR2 SMNVEV, per germline (reference sequence). The ends were cut back, 6 bases at V and 0 bases at J, with 25 bases in the middle.

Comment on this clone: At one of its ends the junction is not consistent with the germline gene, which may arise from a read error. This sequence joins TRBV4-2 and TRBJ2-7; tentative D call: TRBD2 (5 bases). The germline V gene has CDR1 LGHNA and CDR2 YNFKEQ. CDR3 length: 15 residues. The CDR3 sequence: CASSQVDRRLAILNF. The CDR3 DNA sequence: TGTGCCAGCAGCCAAGTCGATCGGAGGCTAGCTATTTTGAACTTC.

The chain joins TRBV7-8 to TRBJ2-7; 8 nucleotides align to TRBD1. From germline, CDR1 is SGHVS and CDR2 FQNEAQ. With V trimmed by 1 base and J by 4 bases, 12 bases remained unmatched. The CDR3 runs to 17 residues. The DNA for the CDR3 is TGTGCCAGCAGCTTAGATTCCAGGGGGCGAGGGTATTACGAGCAGTACTTC. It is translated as CASSLDSRGRGYYEQYF.

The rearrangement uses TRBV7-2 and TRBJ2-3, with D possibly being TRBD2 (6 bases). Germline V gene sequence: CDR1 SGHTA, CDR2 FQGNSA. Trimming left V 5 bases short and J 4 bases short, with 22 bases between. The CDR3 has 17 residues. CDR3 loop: CASSRRLEPRSADTQYF. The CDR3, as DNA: TGTGCCAGCAGCCGTAGACTAGAGCCTAGGAGTGCAGATACGCAGTATTTT.

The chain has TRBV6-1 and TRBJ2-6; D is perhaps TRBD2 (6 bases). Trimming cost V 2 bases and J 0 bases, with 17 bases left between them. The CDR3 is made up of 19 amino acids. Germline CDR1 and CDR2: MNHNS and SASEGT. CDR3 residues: CASSEPRWRASSGANVLTF. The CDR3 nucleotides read TGTGCCAGCAGTGAACCCCGGTGGAGGGCGAGCTCTGGGGCCAACGTCCTGACTTTC.

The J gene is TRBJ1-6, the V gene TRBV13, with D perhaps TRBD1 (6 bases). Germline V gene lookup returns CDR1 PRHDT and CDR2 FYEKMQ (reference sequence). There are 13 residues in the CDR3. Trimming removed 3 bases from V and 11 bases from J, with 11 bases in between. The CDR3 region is CASSFGTKAPLHF. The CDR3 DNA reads TGTGCCAGCAGCTTCGGGACAAAAGCACCCCTCCACTTT. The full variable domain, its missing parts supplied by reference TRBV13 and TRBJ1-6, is AAGVIQSPRHLIKEKRETATLKCYPIPRHDTVYWYQQGPGQDPQFLISFYEKMQSDKGSIPDRFSAQQFSDYHSELNMSSLELGDSALYFCASSFGTKAPLHFGNGTRLTVT.

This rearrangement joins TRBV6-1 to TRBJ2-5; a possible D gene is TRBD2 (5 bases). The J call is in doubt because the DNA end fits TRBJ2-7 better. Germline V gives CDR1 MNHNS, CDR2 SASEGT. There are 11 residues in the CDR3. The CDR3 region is CASIRRAEQYF. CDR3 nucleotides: TGTGCCAGCATAAGGCGGGCCGAGCAGTACTTC.

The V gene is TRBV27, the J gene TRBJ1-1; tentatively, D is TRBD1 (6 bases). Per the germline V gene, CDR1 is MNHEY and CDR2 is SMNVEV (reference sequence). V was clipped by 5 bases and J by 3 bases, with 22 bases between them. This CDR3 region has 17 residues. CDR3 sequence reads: CASSDIHPDRPHTEAFF. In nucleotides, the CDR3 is TGTGCCAGCAGTGATATCCACCCAGACAGGCCTCACACTGAAGCTTTCTTT.

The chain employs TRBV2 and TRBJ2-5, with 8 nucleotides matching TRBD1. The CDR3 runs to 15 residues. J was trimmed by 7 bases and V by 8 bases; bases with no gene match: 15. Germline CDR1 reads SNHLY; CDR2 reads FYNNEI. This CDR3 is CASVMRTGYSRTQYF. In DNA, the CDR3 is TGTGCCAGCGTTATGCGGACAGGGTATTCGAGGACCCAGTACTTC.

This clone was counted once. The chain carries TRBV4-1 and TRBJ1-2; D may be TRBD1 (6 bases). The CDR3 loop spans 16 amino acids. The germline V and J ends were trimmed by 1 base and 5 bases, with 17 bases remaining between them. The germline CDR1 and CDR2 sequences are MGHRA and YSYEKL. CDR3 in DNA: TGCGCCAGCAGCCAAGTTAGGGTTACTCAGGGGTATGGCTACACCTTC. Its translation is CASSQVRVTQGYGYTF.

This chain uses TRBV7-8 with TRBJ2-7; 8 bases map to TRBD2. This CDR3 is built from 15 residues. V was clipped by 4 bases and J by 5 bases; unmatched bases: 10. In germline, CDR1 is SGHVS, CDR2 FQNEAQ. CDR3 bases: TGTGCCAGCAGCTCCCCGGGACCCGGGGGGGACGAGCAGTACTTC. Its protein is CASSSPGPGGDEQYF.

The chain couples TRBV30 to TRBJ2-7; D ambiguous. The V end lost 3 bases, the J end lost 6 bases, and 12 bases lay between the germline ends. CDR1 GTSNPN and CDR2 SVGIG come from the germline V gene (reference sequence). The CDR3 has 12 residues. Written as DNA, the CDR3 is TGTGCCTGGAGGATCTCTAGTGGCGAGCAGTACTTC. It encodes CAWRISSGEQYF. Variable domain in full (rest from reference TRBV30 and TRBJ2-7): SQTIHQWPATLVQPVGSPLSLECTVEGTSNPNLYWYRQAAGRGLQLLFYSVGIGQISSEVPQNLSASRPQDRQFILSSKKLLLSDSGFYLCAWRISSGEQYFGPGTRLTVT.

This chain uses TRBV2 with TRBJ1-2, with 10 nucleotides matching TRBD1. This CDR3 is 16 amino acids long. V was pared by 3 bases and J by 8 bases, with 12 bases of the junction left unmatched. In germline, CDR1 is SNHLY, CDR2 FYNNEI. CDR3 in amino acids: CASSDGQGEILWGYTF. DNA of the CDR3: TGTGCCAGCAGTGATGGACAGGGGGAAATTCTATGGGGCTACACCTTC. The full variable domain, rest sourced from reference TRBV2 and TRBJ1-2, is EPEVTQTPSHQVTQMGQEVILRCVPISNHLYFYWYRQILGQKVEFLVSFYNNEISEKSEIFDDQFSVERPDGSNFTLKIRSTKLEDSAMYFCASSDGQGEILWGYTFGSGTRLTVV.

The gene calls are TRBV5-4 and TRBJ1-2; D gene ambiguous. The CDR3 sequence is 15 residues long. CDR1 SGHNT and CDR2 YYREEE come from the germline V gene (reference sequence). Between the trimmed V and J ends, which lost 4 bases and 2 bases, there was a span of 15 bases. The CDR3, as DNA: TGTGCCAGCAGCCCTGTACAAGTGGAGAACTATGGCTACACCTTC. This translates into CASSPVQVENYGYTF.

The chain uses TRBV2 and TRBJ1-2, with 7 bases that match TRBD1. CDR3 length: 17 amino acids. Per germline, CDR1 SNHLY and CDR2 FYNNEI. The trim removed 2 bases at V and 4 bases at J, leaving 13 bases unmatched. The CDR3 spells CASSEKGQGGTLYGYTF. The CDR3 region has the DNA TGTGCCAGCAGTGAAAAGGGGCAGGGGGGTACTCTCTATGGCTACACCTTC.

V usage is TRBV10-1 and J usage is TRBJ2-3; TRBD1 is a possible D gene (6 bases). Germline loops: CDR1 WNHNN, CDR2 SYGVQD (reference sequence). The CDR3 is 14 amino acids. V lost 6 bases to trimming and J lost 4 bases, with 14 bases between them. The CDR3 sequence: CASSTGTNADTQYF. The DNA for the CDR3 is TGCGCCAGCAGCACCGGGACAAACGCAGATACGCAGTATTTT.

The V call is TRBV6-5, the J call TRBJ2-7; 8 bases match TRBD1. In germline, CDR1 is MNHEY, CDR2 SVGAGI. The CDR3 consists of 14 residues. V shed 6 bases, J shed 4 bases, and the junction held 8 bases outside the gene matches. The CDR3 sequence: CASSMDREKYEQYF. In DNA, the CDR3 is TGTGCCAGCAGCATGGACAGGGAAAAGTACGAGCAGTACTTC.

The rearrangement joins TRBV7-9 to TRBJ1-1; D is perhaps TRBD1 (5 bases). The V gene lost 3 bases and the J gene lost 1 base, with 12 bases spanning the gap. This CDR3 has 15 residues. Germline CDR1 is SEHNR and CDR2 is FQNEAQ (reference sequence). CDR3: CASSFGTGWNTEAFF. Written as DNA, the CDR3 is TGTGCCAGCAGCTTCGGCACAGGTTGGAACACTGAAGCTTTCTTT.

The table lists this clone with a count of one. CDR3 in amino acids: CASSQVGRATNEKLFF. CDR3 DNA: TGCGCCAGCAGCCAAGTTGGGCGGGCAACTAATGAAAAACTGTTTTTT. V usage is TRBV4-1 and J usage is TRBJ1-4; no reliable D call. Trimming took 1 base from V and 0 from J, leaving 9 bases between them. CDR3 length equals 16 residues. From germline, CDR1 is MGHRA and CDR2 YSYEKL.

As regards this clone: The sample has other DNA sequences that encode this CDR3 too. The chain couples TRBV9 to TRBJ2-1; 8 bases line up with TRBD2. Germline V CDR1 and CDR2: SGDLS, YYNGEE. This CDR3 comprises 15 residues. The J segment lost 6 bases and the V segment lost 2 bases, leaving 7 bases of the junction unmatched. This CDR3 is CASSVSGGAGNEQFF. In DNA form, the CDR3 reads TGTGCCAGCAGCGTCTCCGGGGGGGCCGGCAATGAGCAGTTCTTC.

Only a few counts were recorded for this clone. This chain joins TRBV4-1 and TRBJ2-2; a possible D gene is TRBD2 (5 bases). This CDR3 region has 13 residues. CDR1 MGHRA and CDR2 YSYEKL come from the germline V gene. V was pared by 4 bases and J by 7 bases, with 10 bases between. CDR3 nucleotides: TGCGCCAGCAGCCGAGGACTGGGCGGGGAGCTGTTTTTT. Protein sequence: CASSRGLGGELFF.

The CDR3 DNA reads TGTGCCACCAGCAGAGATTTGACGGAGAAGAACTATGGCTACACCTTC. Amino acid sequence: CATSRDLTEKNYGYTF. V usage is TRBV15 and J usage is TRBJ1-2; D uncertain. This CDR3 contains 16 residues. With 0 bases removed from V and 2 bases from J, the gap between germline ends came to 13 bases. Germline lookup yields CDR1 LNHNV and CDR2 YYDKDF (reference sequence).

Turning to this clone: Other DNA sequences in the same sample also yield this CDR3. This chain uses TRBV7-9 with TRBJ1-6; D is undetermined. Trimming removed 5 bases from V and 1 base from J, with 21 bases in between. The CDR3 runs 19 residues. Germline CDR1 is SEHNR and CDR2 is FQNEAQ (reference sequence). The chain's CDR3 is CASSPSLASSRSYNSPLHF. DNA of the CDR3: TGTGCCAGCAGCCCCTCCCTAGCTTCGTCAAGGTCCTATAATTCACCCCTCCACTTT.

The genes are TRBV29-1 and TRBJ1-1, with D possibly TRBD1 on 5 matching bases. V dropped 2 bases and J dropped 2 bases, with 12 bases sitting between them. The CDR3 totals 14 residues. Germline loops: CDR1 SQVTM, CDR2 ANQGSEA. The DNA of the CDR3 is TGCAGCGTTGAAATCGACAGCCTAAACACTGAAGCTTTCTTT. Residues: CSVEIDSLNTEAFF.

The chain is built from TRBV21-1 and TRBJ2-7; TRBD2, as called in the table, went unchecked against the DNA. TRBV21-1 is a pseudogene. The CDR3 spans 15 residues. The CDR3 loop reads CASSKATRRTYEQYF. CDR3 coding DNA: TGTGCCAGCAGCAAAGCTACTAGGAGAACCTACGAGCAGTACTTC.